The clone carrying this T cell receptor beta chain has more than one count but fewer than ten. The CDR3 is 14 residues long. Germline V CDR1 and CDR2: SGHRS, YFSETQ. The V gene lost 5 bases and the J gene lost 5 bases, with 13 bases spanning the gap. A second about 7 to 12 cycle PCR used barcoded and J-beta primers. Via MiXCR, TCRdb re-called the 5' RACE reads, giving one row per CDR3 protein. The sample lists about 1.7 million distinct CDR3 sequences, approximately 28% occurring once. This entry comes from a study of blood T cells in healthy people across ages. The sequence was collected from a woman between 25 and 40 years old in good health. Sequenced input: blood. The chain is built from TRBV5-1 and TRBJ1-4; D not certain. CDR3 nucleotides: TGCGCCAGCAGTTTTCGCGGAAACAATGAAAAACTGTTTTTT. Its protein product is CASSFRGNNEKLFF.